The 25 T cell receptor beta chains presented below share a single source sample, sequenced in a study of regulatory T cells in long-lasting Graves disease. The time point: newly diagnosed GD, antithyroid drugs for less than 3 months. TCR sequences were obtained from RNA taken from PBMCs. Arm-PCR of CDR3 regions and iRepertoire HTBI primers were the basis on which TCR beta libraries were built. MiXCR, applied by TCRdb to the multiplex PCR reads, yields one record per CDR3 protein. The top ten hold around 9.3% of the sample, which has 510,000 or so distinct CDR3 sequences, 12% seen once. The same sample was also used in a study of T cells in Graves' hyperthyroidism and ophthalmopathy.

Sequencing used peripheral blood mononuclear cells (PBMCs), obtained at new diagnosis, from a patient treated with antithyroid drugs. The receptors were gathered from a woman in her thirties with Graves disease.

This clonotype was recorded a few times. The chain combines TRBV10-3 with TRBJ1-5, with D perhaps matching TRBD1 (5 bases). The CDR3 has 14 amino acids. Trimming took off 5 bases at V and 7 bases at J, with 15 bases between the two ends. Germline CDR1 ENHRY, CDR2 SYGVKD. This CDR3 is CAISRQGQVQPQHF. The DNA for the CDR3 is TGTGCCATCAGTCGGCAGGGCCAAGTGCAGCCCCAGCATTTT.

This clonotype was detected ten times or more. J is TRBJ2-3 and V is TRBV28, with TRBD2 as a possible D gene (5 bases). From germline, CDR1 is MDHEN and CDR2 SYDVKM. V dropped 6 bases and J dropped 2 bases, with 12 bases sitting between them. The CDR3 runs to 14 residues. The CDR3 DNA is TGTGCCAGCAGGACGGGGATCTTCACAGATACGCAGTATTTT. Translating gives CASRTGIFTDTQYF.

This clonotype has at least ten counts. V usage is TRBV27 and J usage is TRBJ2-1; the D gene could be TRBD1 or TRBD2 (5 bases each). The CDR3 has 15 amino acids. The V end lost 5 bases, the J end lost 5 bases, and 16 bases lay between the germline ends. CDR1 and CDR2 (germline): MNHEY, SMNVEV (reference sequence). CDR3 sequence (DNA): TGTGCCAGCAGTCCAGACCGGGACCGCGACAATGAGCAGTTCTTC. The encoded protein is CASSPDRDRDNEQFF.

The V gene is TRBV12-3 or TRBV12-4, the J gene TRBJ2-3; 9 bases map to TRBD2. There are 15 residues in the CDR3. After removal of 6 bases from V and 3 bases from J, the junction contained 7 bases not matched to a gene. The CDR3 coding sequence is TGTGCCAGCAGCGTTAGCGGGAGTGGAACAGATACGCAGTATTTT. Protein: CASSVSGSGTDTQYF.

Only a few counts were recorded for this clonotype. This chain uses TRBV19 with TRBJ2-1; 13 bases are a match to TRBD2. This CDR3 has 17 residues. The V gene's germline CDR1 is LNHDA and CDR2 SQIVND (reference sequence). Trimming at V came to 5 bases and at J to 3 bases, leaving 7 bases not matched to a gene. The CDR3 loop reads CASSAGTSGTLYNEQFF. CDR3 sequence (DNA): TGTGCCAGTAGTGCAGGGACTAGCGGGACCCTCTACAATGAGCAGTTCTTC. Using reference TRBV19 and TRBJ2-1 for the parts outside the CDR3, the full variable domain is DGGITQSPKYLFRKEGQNVTLSCEQNLNHDAMYWYRQDPGQGLRLIYYSQIVNDFQKGDIAEGYSVSREKKESFPLTVTSAQKNPTAFYLCASSAGTSGTLYNEQFFGPGTRLTVL.

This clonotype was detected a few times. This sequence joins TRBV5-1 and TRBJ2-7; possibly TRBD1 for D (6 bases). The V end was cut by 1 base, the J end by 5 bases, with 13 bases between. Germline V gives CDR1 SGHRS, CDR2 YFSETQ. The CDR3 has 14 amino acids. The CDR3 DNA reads TGCGCCAGCAGCTTGCACAGGGAAGGAGACGAGCAGTACTTC. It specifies CASSLHREGDEQYF.

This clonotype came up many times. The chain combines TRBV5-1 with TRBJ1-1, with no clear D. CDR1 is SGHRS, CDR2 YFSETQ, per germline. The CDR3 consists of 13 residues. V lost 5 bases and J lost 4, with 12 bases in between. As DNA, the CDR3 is TGCGCCAGCAGTGGGTTGTTCGGCACTGAAGCTTTCTTT. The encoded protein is CASSGLFGTEAFF.

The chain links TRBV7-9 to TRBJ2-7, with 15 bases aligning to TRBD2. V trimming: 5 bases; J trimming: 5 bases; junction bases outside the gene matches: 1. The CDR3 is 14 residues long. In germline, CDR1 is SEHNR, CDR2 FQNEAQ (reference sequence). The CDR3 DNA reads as TGTGCCAGCAGCAGGACTAGCGGGAGGGACGAGCAGTACTTC. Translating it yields CASSRTSGRDEQYF.

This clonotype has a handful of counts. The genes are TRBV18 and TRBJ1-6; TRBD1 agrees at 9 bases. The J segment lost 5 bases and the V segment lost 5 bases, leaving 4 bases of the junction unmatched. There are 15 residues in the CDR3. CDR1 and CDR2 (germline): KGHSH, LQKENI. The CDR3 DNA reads TGTGCCAGCTCAGGGGACAGGGTGAATAATTCACCCCTCCACTTT. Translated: CASSGDRVNNSPLHF.

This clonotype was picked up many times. The CDR3 DNA reads TGTGCCAGTACCTCTACTGTTGTTAGGGCAGGCCATCAGCCCCAGCATTTT. This gives the protein CASTSTVVRAGHQPQHF. V gene TRBV19 combines with J gene TRBJ1-5; D uncertain. The germline gives CDR1 LNHDA, CDR2 SQIVND (reference sequence). The CDR3 covers 17 residues. Trimming cost V 7 bases and J 5 bases, with 24 bases left between them.

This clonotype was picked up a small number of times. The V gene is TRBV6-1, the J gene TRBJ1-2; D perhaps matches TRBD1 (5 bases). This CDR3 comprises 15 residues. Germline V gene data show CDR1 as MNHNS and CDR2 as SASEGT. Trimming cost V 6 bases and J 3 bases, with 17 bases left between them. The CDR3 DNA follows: TGTGCCAGCAGCCTCAGAGCAGGGTTTTACTATGGCTACACCTTC. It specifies CASSLRAGFYYGYTF.

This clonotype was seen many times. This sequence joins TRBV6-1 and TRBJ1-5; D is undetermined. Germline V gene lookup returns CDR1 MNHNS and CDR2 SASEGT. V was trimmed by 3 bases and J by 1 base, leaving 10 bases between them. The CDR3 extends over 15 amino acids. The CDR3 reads CASSELRRSNQPQHF. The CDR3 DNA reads TGTGCCAGCAGTGAGCTAAGAAGGAGCAATCAGCCCCAGCATTTT.

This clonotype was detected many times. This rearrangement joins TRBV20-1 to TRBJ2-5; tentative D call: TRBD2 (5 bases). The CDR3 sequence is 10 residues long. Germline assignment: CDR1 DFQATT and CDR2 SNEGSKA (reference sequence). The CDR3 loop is CSGTRETQYF. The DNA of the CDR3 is TGCTCGGGAACACGGGAGACCCAGTACTTC.

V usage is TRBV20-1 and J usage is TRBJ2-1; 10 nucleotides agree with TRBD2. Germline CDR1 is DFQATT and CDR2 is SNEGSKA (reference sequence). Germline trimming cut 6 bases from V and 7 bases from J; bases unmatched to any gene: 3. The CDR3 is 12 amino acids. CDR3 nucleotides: TGCAGTGCCCTAGCGGGGGCTAATGAGCAGTTCTTC. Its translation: CSALAGANEQFF.

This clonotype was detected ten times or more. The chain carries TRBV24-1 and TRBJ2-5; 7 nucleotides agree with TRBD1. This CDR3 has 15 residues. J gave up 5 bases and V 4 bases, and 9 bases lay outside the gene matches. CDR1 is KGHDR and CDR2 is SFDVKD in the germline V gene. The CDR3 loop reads CATSETWDSPETQYF. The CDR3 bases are TGTGCCACCAGTGAAACTTGGGACAGCCCCGAGACCCAGTACTTC.

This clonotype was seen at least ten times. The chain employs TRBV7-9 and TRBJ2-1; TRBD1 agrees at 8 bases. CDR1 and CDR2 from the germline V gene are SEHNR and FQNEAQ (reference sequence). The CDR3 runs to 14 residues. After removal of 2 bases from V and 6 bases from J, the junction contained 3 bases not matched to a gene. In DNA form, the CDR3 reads TGTGCCAGCAGCTTAACGGGACAGGTCAATGAGCAGTTCTTC. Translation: CASSLTGQVNEQFF. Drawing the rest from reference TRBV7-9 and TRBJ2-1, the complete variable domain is DTGVSQNPRHKITKRGQNVTFRCDPISEHNRLYWYRQTLGQGPEFLTYFQNEAQLEKSRLLSDRFSAERPKGSFSTLEIQRTEQGDSAMYLCASSLTGQVNEQFFGPGTRLTVL.

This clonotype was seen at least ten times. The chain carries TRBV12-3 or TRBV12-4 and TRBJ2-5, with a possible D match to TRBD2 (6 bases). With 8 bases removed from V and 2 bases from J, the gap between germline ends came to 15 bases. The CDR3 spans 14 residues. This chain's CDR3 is CASGTGTAQETQYF. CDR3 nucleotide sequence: TGTGCCAGCGGAACTGGGACTGCTCAAGAGACCCAGTACTTC.

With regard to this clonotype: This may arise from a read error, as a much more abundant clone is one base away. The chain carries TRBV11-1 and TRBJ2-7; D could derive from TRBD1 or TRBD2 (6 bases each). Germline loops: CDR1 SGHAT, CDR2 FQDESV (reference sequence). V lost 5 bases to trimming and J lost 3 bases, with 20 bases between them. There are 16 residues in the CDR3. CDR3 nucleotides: TGTGCCAGCAGCCGTTTGGGGGGCATAAAGGTCTACGAGCAGTACTTC. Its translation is CASSRLGGIKVYEQYF.

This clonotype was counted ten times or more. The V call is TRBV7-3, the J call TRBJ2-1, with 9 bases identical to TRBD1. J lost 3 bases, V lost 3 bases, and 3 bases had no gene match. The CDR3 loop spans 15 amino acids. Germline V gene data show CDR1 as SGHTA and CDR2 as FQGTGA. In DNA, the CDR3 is TGTGCCAGCAGCTTGGACAGGGGACTCTACAATGAGCAGTTCTTC. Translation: CASSLDRGLYNEQFF.

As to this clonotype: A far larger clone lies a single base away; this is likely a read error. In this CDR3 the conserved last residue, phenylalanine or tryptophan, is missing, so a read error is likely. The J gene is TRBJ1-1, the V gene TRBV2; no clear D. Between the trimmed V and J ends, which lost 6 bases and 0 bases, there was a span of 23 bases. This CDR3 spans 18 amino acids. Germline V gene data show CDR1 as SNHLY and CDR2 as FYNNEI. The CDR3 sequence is CASRVMWAQTRMNTEAFL. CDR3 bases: TGTGCCAGCAGGGTAATGTGGGCCCAGACTCGTATGAACACTGAAGCTTTCCTT.

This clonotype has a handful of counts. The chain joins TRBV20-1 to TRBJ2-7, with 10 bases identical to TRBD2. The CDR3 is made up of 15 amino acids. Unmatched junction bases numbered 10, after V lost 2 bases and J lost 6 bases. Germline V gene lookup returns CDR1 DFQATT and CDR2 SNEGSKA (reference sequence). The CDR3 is CSARLLTSGMGEQYF. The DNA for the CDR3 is TGCAGTGCTAGACTCCTTACTAGCGGGATGGGCGAGCAGTACTTC.

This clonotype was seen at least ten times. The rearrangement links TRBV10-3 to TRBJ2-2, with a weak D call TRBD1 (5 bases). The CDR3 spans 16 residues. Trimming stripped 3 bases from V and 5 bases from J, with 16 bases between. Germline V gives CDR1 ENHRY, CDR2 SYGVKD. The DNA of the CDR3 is TGTGCCATCAGTGATATCGTAGGCAGGGATACCGGGGAGCTGTTTTTT. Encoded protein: CAISDIVGRDTGELFF.

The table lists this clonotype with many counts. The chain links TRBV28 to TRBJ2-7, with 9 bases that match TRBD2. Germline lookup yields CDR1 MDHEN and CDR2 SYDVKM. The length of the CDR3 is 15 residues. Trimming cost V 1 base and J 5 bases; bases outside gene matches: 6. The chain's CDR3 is CASSLSAGGAHEQYF. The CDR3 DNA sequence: TGTGCCAGCAGTTTATCCGCGGGAGGGGCGCACGAGCAGTACTTC.

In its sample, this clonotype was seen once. CDR3 in amino acids: CASSSSYFYNEQFF. DNA for the CDR3: TGTGCCAGCAGTTCCTCCTACTTCTACAATGAGCAGTTCTTC. The chain carries TRBV27 and TRBJ2-1; no clear D gene. The CDR3 extends over 14 amino acids. The V end lost 4 bases, the J end lost 3 bases, and 10 bases lay between the germline ends. CDR1 MNHEY and CDR2 SMNVEV come from the germline V gene (reference sequence).

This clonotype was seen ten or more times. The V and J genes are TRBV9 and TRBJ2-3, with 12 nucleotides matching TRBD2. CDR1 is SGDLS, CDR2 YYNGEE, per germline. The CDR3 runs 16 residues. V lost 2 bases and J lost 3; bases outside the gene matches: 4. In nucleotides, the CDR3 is TGTGCCAGCAGCGTGACTAGCGGGAGTGGTACAGATACGCAGTATTTT. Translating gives CASSVTSGSGTDTQYF.